These T cell receptor beta chains were read from a single sample in a study of cytomegalovirus exposure and HLA in healthy donors. Assay used: immunoSEQ multiplex PCR; TCRdb lists only in-frame clones, some missing. This sample's table reports 65,000 to 90,000 clones. The source material was PBMCs. The receptors derive from a female donor in good health and CMV-seropositive. The CDR3 runs from the conserved cysteine through the conserved F or W. A D gene is named only where the DNA matches it firmly.

>TRBV7-2|TRBJ1-4|TRBD1
CASSIVQGANEKLFF
TGTGCCAGCAGCATAGTACAGGGGGCTAATGAAAAACTGTTTTTT
>TRBV4-1|TRBJ2-7|-
CASSLTRGTLGEQYF
TGCGCCAGCAGCCTCACCAGGGGCACCTTAGGCGAGCAGTACTTC
>TRBV27|TRBJ2-7|TRBD1
CASSLSRGPYEQYF
TGTGCCAGCAGTTTATCCAGGGGGCCCTACGAGCAGTACTTC
>TRBV19|TRBJ1-6|-
CASSISQATSYNSPLHF
TGTGCCAGTAGTATATCCCAGGCCACCTCCTATAATTCACCCCTCCACTTT
>TRBV5-4|TRBJ1-1|-
CASSLDRVAEAFF
TGTGCCAGCAGCTTGGACAGGGTCGCTGAAGCTTTCTTT
>TRBV4-1|TRBJ2-5|-
CASSPTGYQETQYF
TGCGCCAGCAGCCCCACAGGGTACCAAGAGACCCAGTACTTC
>TRBV28|TRBJ2-7|-
CASSSTGYEQYF
TGTGCCAGCAGTTCTACAGGGTACGAGCAGTACTTC
>TRBV4-2|TRBJ1-4|TRBD1
CASSVQGKLFF
TGTGCCAGCAGCGTACAGGGGAAACTGTTTTTT
>TRBV7-2|TRBJ2-7|TRBD2
CASSLVVVLAGEGYEQYF
TGTGCCAGCAGCTTAGTGGTCGTCCTAGCGGGAGAGGGGTACGAGCAGTACTTC
>TRBV28|TRBJ2-7|-
CASSTTPTASYEQYF
TGTGCCAGCAGTACCACCCCAACCGCGTCCTACGAGCAGTACTTC
>TRBV5-8|TRBJ1-1|-
CASSQTALNTEAFF
TGTGCCAGCAGCCAGACAGCACTGAACACTGAAGCTTTCTTT
>TRBV4-1|TRBJ1-6|-
CASSQGVRGGGSPLHF
TGCGCCAGCAGCCAAGGGGTCCGAGGGGGTGGTTCACCCCTACACTTT
>TRBV4-3|TRBJ2-7|TRBD1
CASSQDQGTGAYGQYF
TGCGCCAGCAGCCAAGATCAAGGGACAGGGGCCTACGGGCAGTACTTC
>TRBV30|TRBJ2-3|TRBD2
CAGRHTSGNTDTQYF
TGTGCCGGGAGACATACTAGCGGGAACACAGATACGCAGTATTTT
>TRBV30|TRBJ2-1|-
CAWTRVSVNEQFF
TGTGCCTGGACCCGTGTCAGTGTCAATGAGCAGTTCTTC
>TRBV5-4|TRBJ2-3|TRBD2
CASSPGLAVPDTQYF
TGTGCCAGCAGCCCGGGACTAGCGGTCCCAGATACGCAGTATTTT
>TRBV30|TRBJ2-7|-
CAGRWGAETVGEQYF
TGTGCCGGGAGGTGGGGAGCGGAAACGGTGGGCGAGCAGTACTTC
>TRBV6-5|TRBJ1-1|-
CASSTRGSTEAFF
TGTGCCAGCAGTACAAGGGGGAGCACTGAAGCTTTCTTT
>TRBV18|TRBJ1-3|-
CASSPTRGSSGNTIYF
TGTGCCAGCTCACCAACACGGGGAAGCTCTGGAAACACCATATATTTT
>TRBV15|TRBJ2-7|TRBD1
CATSKDRDSYYEQYF
TGTGCCACCAGCAAAGACCGGGACAGCTACTACGAGCAGTACTTC
>TRBV19|TRBJ1-2|-
CASSDRTDIGYTF
TGTGCCAGTAGCGACCGGACGGACATCGGCTACACCTTC
>TRBV7-2|TRBJ2-7|TRBD2
CASSLSGGGGVAYEQYF
TGTGCCAGCAGCTTGAGCGGGGGCGGGGGGGTTGCCTACGAGCAGTACTTC
>TRBV30|TRBJ2-4|TRBD2
CAWTPAGGKNIQYF
TGTGCCTGGACCCCAGCGGGGGGGAAAAACATTCAGTACTTC
>TRBV2|TRBJ2-1|TRBD2
CASNARTSGGEQFF
TGTGCCAGCAATGCGAGGACTAGCGGGGGAGAGCAGTTCTTC
>TRBV7-2|TRBJ1-1|TRBD1
CASSYTGGGFSNTEAFF
TGTGCCAGCAGCTATACAGGGGGAGGCTTCTCGAACACTGAAGCTTTCTTT
>TRBV29-1|TRBJ2-1|TRBD1
CSVAGTGGVDEQFF
TGCAGCGTTGCCGGGACAGGGGGCGTGGATGAGCAGTTCTTC
>TRBV4-2|TRBJ2-3|TRBD2
CASSQEGPSGGADTQYF
TGTGCCAGCAGCCAAGAAGGCCCTAGCGGGGGGGCAGATACGCAGTATTTT
>TRBV5-1|TRBJ1-4|-
CASSPVGLTWSEEKLFF
TGCGCCAGCAGCCCAGTGGGACTAACATGGAGTGAGGAAAAACTGTTTTTT
>TRBV7-2|TRBJ2-7|TRBD2
CASSLVASGWDEQYF
TGTGCCAGCAGCTTAGTGGCTAGCGGGTGGGACGAGCAGTACTTC
>TRBV6-1|TRBJ1-5|-
CASSWTAEFNQPQHF
TGTGCCAGCAGTTGGACAGCAGAGTTCAATCAGCCCCAGCATTTT
>TRBV30|TRBJ1-2|-
CAWSIGGYGYTF
TGTGCCTGGAGTATAGGGGGATATGGCTACACCTTC
>TRBV15|TRBJ1-1|-
CATIQTQAGPAEAFF
TGTGCCACCATTCAAACACAAGCAGGGCCGGCTGAAGCTTTCTTT
>TRBV5-1|TRBJ1-2|-
CASSTVQGGYGYTF
TGCGCCAGCAGCACCGTACAGGGTGGCTATGGCTACACCTTC
>TRBV5-8|TRBJ1-5|TRBD1
CASSLELATGGNQPQHF
TGTGCCAGCAGCTTGGAGTTGGCGACAGGGGGCAATCAGCCCCAGCATTTT
>TRBV20-1|TRBJ2-7|-
CSVRSYEQYF
TGCAGTGTACGGTCCTACGAGCAGTACTTC
>TRBV6-5|TRBJ1-2|-
CASSYSTDYGYTF
TGTGCCAGCAGTTACTCGACAGATTATGGCTACACCTTC
>TRBV7-8|TRBJ2-7|-
CASSLASGDQQYF
TGTGCCAGCAGCTTAGCCTCGGGGGATCAGCAGTACTTC
>TRBV7-9|TRBJ2-5|TRBD2
CASSLARGLSQETQYF
TGTGCCAGCAGCTTAGCACGGGGACTAAGCCAAGAGACCCAGTACTTC
>TRBV2|TRBJ1-6|-
CASSGGTVDSPLHF
TGTGCCAGCAGTGGCGGGACCGTCGATTCACCCCTCCACTTT
>TRBV29-1|TRBJ1-1|-
CSVEGRSGGDTEAFF
TGCAGCGTTGAAGGGCGGAGTGGGGGGGACACTGAAGCTTTCTTT
>TRBV28|TRBJ2-1|TRBD2
CASSFRLAGGVYNEQFF
TGTGCCAGCAGTTTTAGGCTAGCGGGAGGGGTGTACAATGAGCAGTTCTTC
>TRBV9|TRBJ1-1|TRBD1
CASSALEGDRDTEAFF
TGTGCCAGCAGCGCCCTGGAGGGGGACAGGGACACTGAAGCTTTCTTT
>TRBV9|TRBJ2-5|-
CASSVAGGRQETQYF
TGTGCCAGCAGCGTAGCGGGGGGCCGCCAAGAGACCCAGTACTTC
>TRBV30|TRBJ2-2|TRBD1
CAWALGTGGTGELFF
TGTGCCTGGGCCCTTGGGACAGGGGGCACCGGGGAGCTGTTTTTT
>TRBV7-9|TRBJ1-2|-
CASSFHVGGFAYGYTF
TGTGCCAGCAGCTTTCATGTCGGCGGCTTTGCCTATGGCTACACCTTC
>TRBV7-2|TRBJ2-7|TRBD2
CASSPTSGGVNEQYF
TGTGCCAGCAGCCCGACTAGCGGGGGGGTGAACGAGCAGTACTTC
>TRBV5-1|TRBJ2-5|TRBD2
CASSWGGLAGEETQYF
TGCGCCAGCAGCTGGGGGGGACTAGCGGGAGAAGAGACCCAGTACTTC
>TRBV4-1|TRBJ2-1|-
CASSPRGVNEQFF
TGCGCCAGCAGCCCTCGCGGAGTCAATGAGCAGTTCTTC
>TRBV7-9|TRBJ2-2|TRBD2
CAGAGRELFF
TGTGCCGGAGCGGGACGGGAGCTGTTTTTT
>TRBV9|TRBJ2-5|TRBD2
CASSVAGGETQYF
TGTGCCAGCAGCGTAGCGGGGGGAGAGACCCAGTACTTC
>TRBV29-1|TRBJ2-7|TRBD1
CSVVLQGDEQYF
TGCAGCGTTGTTTTACAGGGGGACGAGCAGTACTTC
>TRBV7-9|TRBJ1-1|-
CASRRGGGAREAFF
TGTGCCAGCCGACGAGGAGGCGGCGCCCGGGAAGCTTTCTTT